This T cell receptor beta chain derives from a study of T cells in localized non-small cell lung cancer. Study-level findings and limits: Greater blood T cell density accompanied longer overall survival. Investigators sequenced only a single tumor region, leaving heterogeneity possible. The appearance of a median 57 of the top 100 tumor clones was seen in adjacent lung.

Data came from immunoSEQ multiplex PCR; TCRdb stores just in-frame clones and leaves some out. This repertoire shows fewer than 35,000 clones, 85% to 90% found once; its top ten account for roughly 4.5%. This clone was detected a few times. Its antigen is currently unknown. The germline CDR1 and CDR2 sequences are SGHVS and FQNEAQ. V was cut by 4 bases and J by 1 base, with 19 bases left in between. This CDR3 region has 17 residues. The receptor comes from a man aged 35-69 years with stage I lung adenocarcinoma. V gene TRBV7-8 combines with J gene TRBJ1-1; D possibly corresponds to TRBD1 (5 bases). The specimen was peripheral blood, collected before any cancer treatment. In DNA form, the CDR3 reads TGTGCCAGCAGCTCCCTTACCCCGGGACGGGCGAACACTGAAGCTTTCTTT. Its protein is CASSSLTPGRANTEAFF.